These T cell receptor beta chains were read from a single sample in a study of blood T cells in healthy people across ages. TCRdb called the 5' RACE reads again in MiXCR, with one record for every CDR3 protein. The profile shows 450,000 to 600,000 distinct CDR3 sequences, roughly a quarter of them singletons. The same sample was also studied in work on T cells of mothers and their children.

The source material was blood. The receptors come from a boy between 2 and 15 years old in good health. The CDR3 runs from the conserved cysteine through the conserved F or W. The D gene is left open where the match is weak. Clone size, where shown, is once, few, many, or a class for clones that have expanded.

J	D	size	V	CDR3	DNA
TRBJ2-1	TRBD1	-	TRBV12-3/TRBV12-4	CASRQGIYNEQFF	TGTGCCAGCCGACAGGGTATTTACAATGAGCAGTTCTTC
TRBJ2-1	-	-	TRBV7-9	CASSPRPPEGQFF	TGTGCCAGCAGTCCCCGGCCGCCGGAAGGGCAGTTCTTC
TRBJ2-5	-	-	TRBV2	CASVGELLETQYF	TGTGCCAGCGTGGGGGAGCTTTTAGAGACCCAGTACTTC
TRBJ2-4	-	-	TRBV12-3/TRBV12-4	CASSPRVPGEDIQYF	TGTGCCAGCAGTCCCAGGGTCCCCGGGGAGGACATTCAGTACTTC
TRBJ2-5	-	-	TRBV20-1	CSARGWTAQETQYF	TGCAGTGCTAGAGGGTGGACAGCCCAAGAGACCCAGTACTTC
TRBJ1-4	-	-	TRBV2	CASSPLGKLFF	TGTGCCAGCAGTCCCCTTGGAAAACTGTTTTTT
TRBJ2-5	TRBD2	few	TRBV7-9	CASSLLAGVYQETQYF	TGTGCCAGCAGCTTACTAGCGGGGGTGTACCAAGAGACCCAGTACTTC
TRBJ2-3	-	-	TRBV2	CASSEEGGAGSYDTQYF	TGTGCCAGCAGTGAAGAGGGTGGCGCGGGATCCTACGATACGCAGTATTTT
TRBJ1-5	-	-	TRBV5-1	CASSLGGLSNQPQHF	TGCGCCAGCAGCTTGGGGGGGCTGAGCAATCAGCCCCAGCATTTT
TRBJ1-6	TRBD1	-	TRBV10-3	CAISPDRVKDSPLHF	TGTGCCATCAGCCCCGACAGGGTGAAGGATTCACCCCTCCACTTT
TRBJ1-4	-	-	TRBV18	CAGSPGKATNEKLFF	TGTGCCGGCTCACCGGGAAAAGCAACTAATGAAAAACTGTTTTTT
TRBJ2-7	TRBD2	-	TRBV7-2	CASSYKGLASSYEQYF	TGTGCCAGCAGCTACAAGGGACTAGCGAGCTCCTACGAGCAGTACTTC
TRBJ2-5	TRBD1	few	TRBV4-3	CASSQDRQGTYQETQYF	TGCGCCAGCAGCCAAGACAGACAGGGAACGTACCAAGAGACCCAGTACTTC
TRBJ2-7	-	-	TRBV5-1	CASSLSQPDNEQYF	TGCGCCAGCAGCTTGTCCCAACCGGACAATGAGCAGTACTTC
TRBJ2-5	-	few	TRBV4-3	CASSQAREETQYF	TGCGCCAGCAGCCAAGCCAGAGAAGAGACCCAGTACTTC
TRBJ1-2	-	-	TRBV29-1	CSVDGRQTNYGYTF	TGCAGCGTTGATGGTCGACAGACCAACTATGGCTACACCTTC
TRBJ2-2	-	once	TRBV2	CAGLGGAGELFF	TGTGCCGGCCTCGGGGGAGCCGGGGAGCTGTTTTTT
TRBJ2-2	-	-	TRBV5-1	CASSFGRASTGELFF	TGCGCCAGCAGCTTCGGCAGGGCGAGCACCGGGGAGCTGTTTTTT
TRBJ1-6	-	once	TRBV7-6	CASSAQDSPLHF	TGTGCCAGCAGCGCCCAGGACTCACCCCTCCACTTT
TRBJ2-1	TRBD2	-	TRBV20-1	CSARDIGLAVYNEQFF	TGCAGTGCTAGAGATATTGGACTAGCGGTGTACAATGAGCAGTTCTTC
TRBJ1-2	-	few	TRBV29-1	CSVESNYGHTF	TGCAGCGTTGAATCTAACTATGGCCACACCTTC
TRBJ2-2	-	-	TRBV18	CASSHGKGANTGELFF	TGTGCCAGCTCTCACGGAAAGGGGGCGAACACCGGGGAGCTGTTTTTT
TRBJ2-5	-	few	TRBV3-1	CASSQEGSRMAETQYF	TGTGCCAGCAGCCAAGAAGGGTCACGGATGGCGGAGACCCAGTACTTC
TRBJ2-5	-	-	TRBV5-1	CASGMGAGAMRSVETQYF	TGCGCCAGCGGCATGGGGGCAGGGGCCATGAGATCGGTAGAGACCCAGTACTTC
TRBJ2-7	TRBD1	few	TRBV30	CAWRDRGEQYF	TGTGCCTGGAGGGACAGGGGCGAGCAGTACTTC
TRBJ2-5	-	few	TRBV5-1	CASSLDPTGETQYF	TGCGCCAGCAGCTTGGACCCCACAGGGGAGACCCAGTACTTC
TRBJ2-5	TRBD2	few	TRBV29-1	CSVERIAGAQETQYF	TGCAGCGTTGAAAGGATAGCGGGGGCCCAAGAGACCCAGTACTTC
TRBJ2-1	-	-	TRBV21-1	CASSKTSGKDGDEQFF	TGTGCCAGCAGCAAGACTAGCGGGAAGGATGGGGATGAGCAGTTCTTC